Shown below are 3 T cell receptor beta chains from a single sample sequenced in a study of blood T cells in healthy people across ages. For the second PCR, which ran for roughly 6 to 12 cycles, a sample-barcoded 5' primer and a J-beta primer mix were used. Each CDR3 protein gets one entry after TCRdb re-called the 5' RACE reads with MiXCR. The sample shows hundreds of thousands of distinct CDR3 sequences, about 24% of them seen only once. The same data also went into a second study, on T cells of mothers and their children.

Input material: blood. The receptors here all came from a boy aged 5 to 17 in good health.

This chain's CDR3 is CSARDRDSASNTEAFF. The CDR3 nucleotides read TGCAGTGCACGGGACCGGGACAGTGCATCGAACACTGAAGCTTTCTTT. This rearrangement joins TRBV20-1 to TRBJ1-1; 7 bases are shared with TRBD1. The CDR3 sequence is 16 residues long. Germline V lookup: CDR1 DFQATT, CDR2 SNEGSKA (reference sequence). V was clipped by 6 bases and J by 1 base; unmatched bases: 14.

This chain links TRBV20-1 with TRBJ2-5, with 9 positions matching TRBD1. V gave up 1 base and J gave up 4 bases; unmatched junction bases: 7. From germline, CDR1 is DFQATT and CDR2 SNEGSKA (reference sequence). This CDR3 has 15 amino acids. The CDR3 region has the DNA TGCAGTGCTAGAGTCCTGGGACAGGGCCCAGAGACCCAGTACTTC. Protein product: CSARVLGQGPETQYF.

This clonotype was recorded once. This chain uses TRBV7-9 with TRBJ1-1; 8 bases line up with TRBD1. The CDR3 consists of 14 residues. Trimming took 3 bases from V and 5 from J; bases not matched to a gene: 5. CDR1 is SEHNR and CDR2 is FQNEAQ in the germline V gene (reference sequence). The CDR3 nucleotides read TGTGCCAGCAGCTTCCAGGGGGCGGAGACTGAAGCTTTCTTT. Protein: CASSFQGAETEAFF.